These 12 T cell receptor beta chains were sequenced from one sample in a study of blood T cell repertoires in COVID-19. TCRdb's copy holds only in-frame clones and misses some; the assay was immunoSEQ multiplex PCR. The sample includes approximately 220,000 clones, about 84% of them seen just once. Source material: PBMCs or T cells enriched from blood (not recorded which). Source of these receptors: a woman between 40 and 50 years old with acute COVID-19.

V gene TRBV5-6 combines with J gene TRBJ2-7; maybe TRBD2 (5 bases). This CDR3 has 16 amino acids. Germline CDR1 is SGHDT and CDR2 is YYEEEE. Trimming shortened V by 1 base and J by 4 bases, and 18 bases separated the two germline ends. CDR3 nucleotides: TGTGCCAGCAGCTTGACAGCGAGGAGGTCGGTGTACGAGCAGTACTTC. Protein: CASSLTARRSVYEQYF.

The chain is built from TRBV9 and TRBJ2-7; D is undetermined. This CDR3 region has 14 residues. V was shortened by 0 bases and J by 5 bases, with 12 bases between the two germline ends. Germline CDR1 and CDR2: SGDLS and YYNGEE. The CDR3 protein is CASSVGAKWDEQYF. The DNA of the CDR3 is TGTGCCAGCAGCGTAGGGGCCAAGTGGGACGAGCAGTACTTC.

The V gene is TRBV28, the J gene TRBJ1-5; D ambiguous. Looked up from germline, CDR1 is MDHEN and CDR2 is SYDVKM. This CDR3 contains 14 residues. V lost 2 bases, J lost 4 bases, and 9 bases lay in between. For the CDR3, the DNA is TGTGCCAGCAGTTTAACGGCGAGGAATCAGCCCCAGCATTTT. Residues: CASSLTARNQPQHF.

The chain combines TRBV5-1 with TRBJ2-7, with 9 bases fitting TRBD1. Trimming cost V 9 bases and J 4 bases; bases outside gene matches: 11. The CDR3 loop spans 14 amino acids. The germline CDR1 and CDR2 sequences are SGHRS and YFSETQ. CDR3 region: CATRTGTGPYEQYF. The CDR3 nucleotides read TGCGCCACCCGGACCGGGACAGGGCCATACGAGCAGTACTTC.

The rearrangement links TRBV27 to TRBJ1-1; D perhaps matches TRBD1 (5 bases). Trimming took off 5 bases at V and 3 bases at J, with 13 bases between the two ends. CDR3 size: 14 residues. Germline CDR1 and CDR2: MNHEY and SMNVEV (reference sequence). CDR3 region: CASSVRGGDTEAFF. The CDR3 DNA is TGTGCCAGCAGTGTCCGGGGAGGGGACACTGAAGCTTTCTTT.

The genes are TRBV18 and TRBJ2-1; D gene unclear. Trimming shortened V by 2 bases and J by 0 bases, and 11 bases separated the two germline ends. This CDR3 has 16 residues. CDR1 and CDR2 (germline): KGHSH, LQKENI. Here the CDR3 DNA reads TGTGCCAGCTCACCAAACCGAGCAAGCTCCTACAATGAGCAGTTCTTC. This encodes CASSPNRASSYNEQFF.

V and J are TRBV13 and TRBJ1-3; D not certain. The V gene lost 0 bases and the J gene lost 0 bases, with 9 bases spanning the gap. Germline CDR1 PRHDT, CDR2 FYEKMQ (reference sequence). The CDR3 loop spans 16 amino acids. CDR3 DNA sequence: TGTGCCAGCAGCTTAGGACAGCCCTTCTCTGGAAACACCATATATTTT. The encoded protein is CASSLGQPFSGNTIYF.

This clone has more than one count but fewer than ten. This rearrangement joins TRBV6-5 to TRBJ1-1, with D possibly matching TRBD1 (6 bases). CDR1 and CDR2 from the germline V gene are MNHEY and SVGAGI. CDR3 length: 15 amino acids. V gave up 0 bases and J gave up 6 bases, with 14 bases separating them. CDR3 amino acids: CASSYSGGLRAEAFF. DNA for the CDR3: TGTGCCAGCAGTTACTCCGGGGGGCTAAGGGCTGAAGCTTTCTTT.

The chain links TRBV7-2 to TRBJ2-1, with 12 nucleotides matching TRBD2. The CDR3 covers 16 residues. CDR1 is SGHTA, CDR2 FQGNSA, per germline. The J segment lost 1 base and the V segment lost 5 bases, leaving 3 bases of the junction unmatched. The CDR3 DNA sequence: TGTGCCAGCAGCCAACTAGCGGGAGGATCCTACAATGAGCAGTTCTTC. Amino acids: CASSQLAGGSYNEQFF.

The J gene is TRBJ1-6, the V gene TRBV28; TRBD1 matches 7 bases. V lost 2 bases and J lost 7; bases outside the gene matches: 11. This CDR3 is built from 17 residues. Looked up from germline, CDR1 is MDHEN and CDR2 is SYDVKM. DNA of the CDR3: TGTGCCAGCAGTTTACAACTCTGGACAGGTCTGAATTCACCCCTCCACTTT. Its translation: CASSLQLWTGLNSPLHF. Using reference TRBV28 and TRBJ1-6 for the parts outside the CDR3, the full variable domain is DVKVTQSSRYLVKRTGEKVFLECVQDMDHENMFWYRQDPGLGLRLIYFSYDVKMKEKGDIPEGYSVSREKKERFSLILESASTNQTSMYLCASSLQLWTGLNSPLHFGNGTRLTVT.

This clone has only one observation. This chain joins TRBV5-5 and TRBJ1-1; the D gene is possibly TRBD1 (5 bases). Germline V gene lookup returns CDR1 SGHKS and CDR2 YYEKEE (reference sequence). V was cut by 0 bases and J by 7 bases, with 13 bases left in between. CDR3 length: 14 amino acids. CDR3 sequence: CASSLAAGRGEAFF. Here the CDR3 DNA reads TGTGCCAGCAGCTTGGCGGCAGGGCGGGGTGAAGCTTTCTTT.

The gene calls are TRBV2 and TRBJ1-1; 7 bases are shared with TRBD1. Losses at the gene ends were 9 bases for V and 7 bases for J; bases not matched to a gene: 8. Germline CDR1 and CDR2: SNHLY and FYNNEI. The CDR3 runs 12 residues. The CDR3 nucleotides are TGTGCCAGGAGTTTGAACAGGGGTGAAGCTTTCTTT. Amino acids: CARSLNRGEAFF.